The 7 T cell receptor beta chains listed next were all sequenced from one sample in a study of T cell clones after liver transplantation. Sequenced by immunoSEQ multiplex PCR; TCRdb stores in-frame clones only, minus some. The sample has 95,000 to 130,000 clones; less than 95% are singletons. The sample in question was CD4+ T cells from blood, obtained 12 months after liver transplant. Receptor source: a human patient who received a liver transplant. Some T cells may originate from the graft donor.

The J gene is TRBJ2-5, the V gene TRBV29-1; D is possibly TRBD1 (6 bases). The J call may be wrong; the DNA end is better matched by TRBJ2-7. CDR1 SQVTM and CDR2 ANQGSEA come from the germline V gene. This CDR3 has 13 amino acids. CDR3 DNA: TGCAGCGTTGTTTCAGGGGAAGCATACGAGCAGTACTTC. Translating it yields CSVVSGEAYEQYF.

The chain joins TRBV4-3 to TRBJ2-1, with 13 bases fitting TRBD2. Germline values: CDR1 LGHNA, CDR2 YSLEER. This CDR3 has 17 amino acids. V lost 0 bases to trimming and J lost 6 bases; unmatched junction nucleotides: 5. The DNA for the CDR3 is TGCGCCAGCAGCCAAGATGTGGGACTAGCGGGACTCAATGAGCAGTTCTTC. This translates into CASSQDVGLAGLNEQFF.

The rearrangement joins TRBV5-1 to TRBJ2-3, with 8 bases lining up with TRBD2. Germline V gene data show CDR1 as SGHRS and CDR2 as YFSETQ. After removal of 2 bases from V and 1 base from J, the junction contained 6 bases not matched to a gene. The CDR3 totals 16 residues. The CDR3 bases are TGCGCCAGCAGCTTCGGAGCGGGAGCCGGCACAGATACGCAGTATTTT. It specifies CASSFGAGAGTDTQYF.

V gene TRBV4-1 combines with J gene TRBJ2-7, with 7 bases fitting TRBD2. The germline V gene has CDR1 MGHRA and CDR2 YSYEKL. The CDR3 has 11 residues. V lost 8 bases and J lost 6; bases outside the gene matches: 4. CDR3 in amino acids: CASARGGEQYF. The DNA for the CDR3 is TGCGCCAGCGCGCGCGGGGGCGAGCAGTACTTC.

This chain's CDR3 is CASSSGLAGAYNEQFF. In nucleotides, the CDR3 is TGTGCCAGCAGCTCCGGATTAGCGGGAGCGTACAATGAGCAGTTCTTC. The chain links TRBV12-1 to TRBJ2-1; whether TRBD2, the table's D call, matches the DNA was not checked. TRBV12-1 is a documented pseudogene. The CDR3 spans 16 residues.

This chain joins TRBV18 and TRBJ1-2; tentatively, D is TRBD1 (6 bases). The CDR3 spans 15 residues. Trimming took off 3 bases at V and 4 bases at J, with 15 bases between the two ends. CDR1 KGHSH and CDR2 LQKENI come from the germline V gene. CDR3: CASSPFGRGTYGYTF. The DNA of the CDR3 is TGTGCCAGCTCACCTTTTGGCAGGGGCACCTATGGCTACACCTTC.

This chain connects TRBV2 to TRBJ2-7; D perhaps matches TRBD1 (6 bases). Trimming pared 6 bases from V and 6 bases from J, leaving 15 bases between. Germline V gene data show CDR1 as SNHLY and CDR2 as FYNNEI. The CDR3 has 13 residues. The CDR3 DNA follows: TGTGCCAGCAGGACAGGAGAAATGGGCGAGCAGTACTTC. Amino acids: CASRTGEMGEQYF.